Each of the 6 T cell receptor beta chains below was sequenced from the same sample in a study of T cells after yellow fever vaccination. TCRdb itself ran the 5' RACE reads through MiXCR, one entry per CDR3 protein. The sample holds 250,000 to 400,000 distinct CDR3 sequences; about 4% are singletons and the top ten take 20% to 25%. The source was PBMCs, collected 5 days after the yellow fever booster vaccination. These receptor sequences come from a man younger than 35 who received the YFV17D yellow fever vaccine.

V and J are TRBV4-3 and TRBJ2-3, with 11 bases identical to TRBD2. The J segment lost 2 bases and the V segment lost 3 bases, leaving 4 bases of the junction unmatched. Germline V lookup: CDR1 LGHNA, CDR2 YSLEER. The CDR3 consists of 16 residues. The CDR3 loop reads CASSQNSGGATDTQYF. The CDR3 region has the DNA TGCGCCAGCAGCCAGAATAGCGGGGGGGCCACAGATACGCAGTATTTT.

The genes are TRBV4-1 and TRBJ2-3; either TRBD1 or TRBD2 may supply D (5 bases each). The CDR3 runs to 16 residues. V lost 3 bases and J lost 0, with 13 bases in between. The V gene's germline CDR1 is MGHRA and CDR2 YSYEKL. This CDR3 is CASSHEGGDSTDTQYF. The DNA for the CDR3 is TGCGCCAGCAGCCACGAAGGTGGGGACAGCACAGATACGCAGTATTTT.

This clonotype was observed a handful of times. J is TRBJ2-5 and V is TRBV12-3 or TRBV12-4, with D possibly called TRBD1 or TRBD2 (5 bases each). The CDR3 consists of 17 residues. Between the trimmed V and J ends, which lost 6 bases and 0 bases, there was a span of 20 bases. CDR3 DNA sequence: TGTGCCAGCAGCCCCCGGGACCATCGTTTGAACCAAGAGACCCAGTACTTC. Translation gives CASSPRDHRLNQETQYF.

This clonotype has more than one count but fewer than ten. The chain uses TRBV13 and TRBJ2-3, with a tentative D call TRBD2 (7 bases). V was clipped by 0 bases and J by 3 bases, with 16 bases between them. This CDR3 has 17 amino acids. Germline lookup yields CDR1 PRHDT and CDR2 FYEKMQ (reference sequence). The CDR3 sequence is CASSLGLRGGRTDTQYF. The CDR3 bases are TGTGCCAGCAGCTTAGGCCTGAGGGGGGGGCGTACAGATACGCAGTATTTT.

This clonotype has only a few counts. The chain combines TRBV27 with TRBJ1-6; D may be TRBD1 (6 bases). Germline CDR1 reads MNHEY; CDR2 reads SMNVEV (reference sequence). Deletions cut 7 bases from V and 9 bases from J, with 16 bases between. CDR3 length equals 14 residues. The CDR3 loop is CASTEQGSGSPLHF. The CDR3 DNA sequence: TGTGCCAGCACAGAACAGGGCTCGGGTTCACCCCTCCACTTT.

The chain joins TRBV19 to TRBJ2-2; weak D call: TRBD1 (6 bases). Germline CDR1 LNHDA, CDR2 SQIVND (reference sequence). This CDR3 spans 14 amino acids. V lost 5 bases, J lost 6 bases, and 13 bases lay in between. The DNA for the CDR3 is TGTGCCAGTAGTCGAGAAGGGGGATCCGGGGAGCTGTTTTTT. This gives the protein CASSREGGSGELFF.